This T cell receptor beta chain appears in the sequencing data of a study of STAT5B mutations in CD4+ large granular lymphocyte leukemia. This CDR3 is 12 amino acids long. CDR1 and CDR2 (germline): MGHRA, YSYEKL. Method: immunoSEQ multiplex PCR; TCRdb's copy keeps in-frame clones and lacks some. The sample carries tens of thousands of clones, roughly four fifths recorded once. The sequence was obtained from a human donor in good health. V gene TRBV4-1 combines with J gene TRBJ2-5; D is perhaps TRBD1 or TRBD2 (5 bases each). The J call may not be correct, given that the DNA end is closer to TRBJ2-7. The specimen sequenced was CD4+ T cells from blood buffy coats. The CDR3 reads CASYTPGTEQYF. The CDR3 DNA is TGCGCCAGCTACACCCCCGGGACCGAGCAGTACTTC.